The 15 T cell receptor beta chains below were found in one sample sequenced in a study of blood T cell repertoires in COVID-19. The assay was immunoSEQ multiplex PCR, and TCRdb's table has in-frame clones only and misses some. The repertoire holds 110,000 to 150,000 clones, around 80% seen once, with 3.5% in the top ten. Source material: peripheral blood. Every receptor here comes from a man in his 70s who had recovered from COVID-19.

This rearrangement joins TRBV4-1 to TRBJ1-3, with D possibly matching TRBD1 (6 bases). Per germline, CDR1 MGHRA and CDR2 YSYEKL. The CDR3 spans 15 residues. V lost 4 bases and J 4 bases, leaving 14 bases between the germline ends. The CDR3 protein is CASSLGGTRGNTIYF. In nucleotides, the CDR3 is TGCGCCAGCAGCCTAGGGGGGACTAGGGGAAACACCATATATTTT.

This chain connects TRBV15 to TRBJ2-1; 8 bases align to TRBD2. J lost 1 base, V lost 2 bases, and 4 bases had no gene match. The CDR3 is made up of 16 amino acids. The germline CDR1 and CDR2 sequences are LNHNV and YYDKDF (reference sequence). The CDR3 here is CATSRPSGRSYNEQFF. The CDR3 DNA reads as TGTGCCACCAGCAGACCGAGCGGGAGATCCTACAATGAGCAGTTCTTC.

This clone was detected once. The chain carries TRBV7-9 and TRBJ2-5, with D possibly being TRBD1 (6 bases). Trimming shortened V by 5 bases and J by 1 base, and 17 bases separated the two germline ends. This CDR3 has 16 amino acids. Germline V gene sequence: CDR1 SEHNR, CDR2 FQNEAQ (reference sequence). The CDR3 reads CASSTPPLGAQETQYF. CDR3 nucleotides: TGTGCCAGCAGCACACCTCCGCTGGGGGCCCAAGAGACCCAGTACTTC.

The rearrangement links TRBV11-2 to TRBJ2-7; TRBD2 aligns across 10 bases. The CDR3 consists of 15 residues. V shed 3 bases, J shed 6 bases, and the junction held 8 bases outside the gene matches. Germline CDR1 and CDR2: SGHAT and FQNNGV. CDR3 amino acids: CASSFASGSVPEQYF. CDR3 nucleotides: TGTGCCAGCAGCTTCGCTAGCGGGAGTGTACCCGAGCAGTACTTC.

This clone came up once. The DNA of the CDR3 is TGTGCCAGCAGCGAGGCTAGCGGGCGCACAGATACGCAGTATTTT. Translating gives CASSEASGRTDTQYF. This sequence joins TRBV9 and TRBJ2-3, with TRBD2 identical over 8 bases. Germline CDR1 reads SGDLS; CDR2 reads YYNGEE. With 3 bases clipped from V and 1 base from J, the junction kept 4 bases outside the gene matches. The CDR3 is 15 amino acids.

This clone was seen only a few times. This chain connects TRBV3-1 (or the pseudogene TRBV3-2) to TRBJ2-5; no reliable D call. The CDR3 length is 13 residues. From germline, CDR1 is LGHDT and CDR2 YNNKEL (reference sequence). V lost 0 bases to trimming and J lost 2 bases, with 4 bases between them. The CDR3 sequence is CASSQESQETQYF. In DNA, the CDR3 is TGTGCCAGCAGCCAAGAATCGCAAGAGACCCAGTACTTC.

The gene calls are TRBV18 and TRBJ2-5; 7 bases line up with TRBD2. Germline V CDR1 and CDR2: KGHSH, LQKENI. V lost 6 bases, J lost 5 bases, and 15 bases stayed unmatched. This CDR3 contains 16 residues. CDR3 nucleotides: TGTGCCAGCTCTCGGGACTACATCCCGAATCTGGAGACCCAGTACTTC. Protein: CASSRDYIPNLETQYF.

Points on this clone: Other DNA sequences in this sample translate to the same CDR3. CDR3 sequence (DNA): TGCAGCGTTGATGAGGGGGGCACAGATACGCAGTATTTT. Its protein is CSVDEGGTDTQYF. The chain has TRBV29-1 and TRBJ2-3, with D possibly being TRBD1 (6 bases). V gave up 3 bases and J gave up 1 base, with 8 bases separating them. Germline V gene lookup returns CDR1 SQVTM and CDR2 ANQGSEA. The CDR3 is made up of 13 amino acids.

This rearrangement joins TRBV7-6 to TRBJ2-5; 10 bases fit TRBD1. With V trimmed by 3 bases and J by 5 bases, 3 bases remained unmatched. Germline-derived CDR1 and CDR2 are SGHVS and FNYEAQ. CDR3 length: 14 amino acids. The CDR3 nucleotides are TGTGCCAGCAGCTTGGGACAGGGGTTGGAGACCCAGTACTTC. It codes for CASSLGQGLETQYF.

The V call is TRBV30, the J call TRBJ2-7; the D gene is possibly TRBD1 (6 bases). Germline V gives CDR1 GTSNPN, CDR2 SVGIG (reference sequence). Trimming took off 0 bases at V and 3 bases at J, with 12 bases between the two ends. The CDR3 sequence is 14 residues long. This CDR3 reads CAWSVVGAFYEQYF. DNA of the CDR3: TGTGCCTGGAGTGTAGTGGGGGCATTCTACGAGCAGTACTTC. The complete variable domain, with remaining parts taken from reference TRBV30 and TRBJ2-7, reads SQTIHQWPATLVQPVGSPLSLECTVEGTSNPNLYWYRQAAGRGLQLLFYSVGIGQISSEVPQNLSASRPQDRQFILSSKKLLLSDSGFYLCAWSVVGAFYEQYFGPGTRLTVT.

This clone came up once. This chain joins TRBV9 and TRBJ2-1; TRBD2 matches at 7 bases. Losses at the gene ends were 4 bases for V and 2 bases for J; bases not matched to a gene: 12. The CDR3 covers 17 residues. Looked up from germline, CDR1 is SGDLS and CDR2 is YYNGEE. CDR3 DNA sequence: TGTGCCAGCAGCCCGACTCTAGCGGACTTAACCTACAATGAGCAGTTCTTC. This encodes CASSPTLADLTYNEQFF.

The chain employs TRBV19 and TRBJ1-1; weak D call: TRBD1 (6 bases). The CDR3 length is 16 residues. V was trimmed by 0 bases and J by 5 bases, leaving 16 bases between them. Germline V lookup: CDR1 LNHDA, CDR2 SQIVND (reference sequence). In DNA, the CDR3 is TGTGCCAGTAGTATAGATCCCGCAGGGGAAGGGACTGAAGCTTTCTTT. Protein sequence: CASSIDPAGEGTEAFF.

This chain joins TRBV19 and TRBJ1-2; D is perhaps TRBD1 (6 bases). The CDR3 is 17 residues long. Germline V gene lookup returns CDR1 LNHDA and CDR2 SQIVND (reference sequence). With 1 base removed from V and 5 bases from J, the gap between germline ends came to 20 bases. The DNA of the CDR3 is TGTGCCAGTAGTATAGTACAGGGCGGTAGGCGAAGTTATGGCTACACCTTC. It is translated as CASSIVQGGRRSYGYTF.

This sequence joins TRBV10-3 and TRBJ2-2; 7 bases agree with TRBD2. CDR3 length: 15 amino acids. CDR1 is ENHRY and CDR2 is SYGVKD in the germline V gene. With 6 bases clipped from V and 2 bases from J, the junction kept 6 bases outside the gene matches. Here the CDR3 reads CAISKTSVNTGELFF. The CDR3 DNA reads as TGTGCCATCAGCAAAACTAGCGTAAACACCGGGGAGCTGTTTTTT.

This CDR3 reads CASSIDEGTEAFF. The CDR3 coding sequence is TGTGCCAGTAGTATAGATGAGGGCACTGAAGCTTTCTTT. The chain uses TRBV19 and TRBJ1-1; D gene uncertain. The CDR3 spans 13 residues. The V and J ends lost 0 bases and 4 bases respectively, with 6 bases between them. Germline loops: CDR1 LNHDA, CDR2 SQIVND (reference sequence).